A single sample gave rise to the 21 T cell receptor beta chains below, sequenced in a study of glioma-infiltrating T cells. Amplification of TCR alpha and beta CDR3 regions from RNA used iRepertoire nested multiplex PCR. TCRdb reprocessed the multiplex PCR reads via MiXCR and lists one record per CDR3 protein. The data contain tens of thousands of distinct CDR3 sequences, 35% to 45% of them singletons. Sample: glioma tissue, nonneoplastic brain tissue, or PBMCs (not recorded which). Source of these receptors: a human donor with low-grade glioma or glioblastoma, undergoing nonglioma brain surgery, or in good health (not recorded which).

Concerning this clonotype itself: This is likely a read error, given that the CDR3 carries no conserved phenylalanine or tryptophan at its end. This rearrangement joins TRBV6-1 to TRBJ2-7; D remains ambiguous. Germline values: CDR1 MNHNS, CDR2 SASEGT. V shed 5 bases and J shed 4 bases, with 6 bases lying between them. CDR3 size: 11 residues. This CDR3 is CASSNSYEQYL. CDR3 nucleotides: TGTGCCAGCAGTAACTCTTACGAGCAGTACCTC.

This clonotype has ten or more counts. The genes are TRBV27 and TRBJ1-2; 8 bases match TRBD1. Losses at the gene ends were 5 bases for V and 4 bases for J; bases not matched to a gene: 9. CDR1 is MNHEY and CDR2 is SMNVEV in the germline V gene (reference sequence). The CDR3 runs 15 residues. The CDR3 DNA follows: TGTGCCAGCAGTAAACCCGGGACAGGCTTCTATGGCTACACCTTC. Its translation: CASSKPGTGFYGYTF.

This clonotype was found many times. V and J are TRBV4-2 and TRBJ1-2; 8 positions agree with TRBD1. Germline V gene sequence: CDR1 LGHNA, CDR2 YNFKEQ. CDR3 length: 16 amino acids. V lost 1 base and J lost 3; bases outside the gene matches: 7. The CDR3 protein is CASSQVGQGVDYGYTF. The CDR3 coding sequence is TGTGCCAGCAGCCAAGTCGGACAGGGTGTAGACTATGGCTACACCTTC.

This chain uses TRBV7-8 with TRBJ2-5; 10 positions agree with TRBD2. V trimming: 1 base; J trimming: 1 base; junction bases outside the gene matches: 6. The CDR3 is 17 residues long. Per germline, CDR1 SGHVS and CDR2 FQNEAQ. This chain's CDR3 is CASSLVSAGGRQETQYF. The CDR3 DNA sequence: TGTGCCAGCAGCTTAGTATCAGCGGGGGGGCGCCAAGAGACCCAGTACTTC. The full variable domain, with the rest looked up from reference TRBV7-8 and TRBJ2-5, is GAGVSQSPRYKVAKRGQDVALRCDPISGHVSLFWYQQALGQGPEFLTYFQNEAQLDKSGLPSDRFFAERPEGSVSTLKIQRTQQEDSAVYLCASSLVSAGGRQETQYFGPGTRLLVL.

V and J are TRBV2 and TRBJ2-7; 8 bases align to TRBD1. Germline V CDR1 and CDR2: SNHLY, FYNNEI. Losses at the gene ends were 5 bases for V and 4 bases for J; bases not matched to a gene: 10. The CDR3 is made up of 15 amino acids. The CDR3: CASSYWGQGAYEQYF. The CDR3 nucleotides read TGTGCCAGCAGTTACTGGGGGCAGGGGGCGTACGAGCAGTACTTC.

This clonotype was picked up many times. The chain is built from TRBV12-5 and TRBJ2-1; 7 nucleotides agree with TRBD2. The CDR3 covers 15 residues. Germline assignment: CDR1 LGHNT and CDR2 FRNRAP. The trim removed 8 bases at V and 7 bases at J, leaving 14 bases unmatched. CDR3 DNA: TGTGCTAGTAGACCCTCCGGACTAGTTCATAATGAGCAGTTCTTC. Its protein is CASRPSGLVHNEQFF.

This clonotype was observed at least ten times. The rearrangement uses TRBV27 and TRBJ1-4; possibly TRBD1 for D (5 bases). The CDR3 sequence is 15 residues long. V was pared by 0 bases and J by 4 bases, with 9 bases between. Germline V gives CDR1 MNHEY, CDR2 SMNVEV (reference sequence). This CDR3 is CASSLSRGGNEKLFF. The DNA for the CDR3 is TGTGCCAGCAGTTTATCGAGGGGTGGTAATGAAAAACTGTTTTTT.

The gene calls are TRBV3-1 and TRBJ2-7; possibly TRBD2 for D (6 bases). CDR1 and CDR2 (germline): LGHDT, YNNKEL (reference sequence). CDR3 size: 18 residues. Trimming took 4 bases from V and 2 from J, leaving 24 bases between them. The CDR3 protein is CASSRLGVGLAEPYEQYF. In DNA form, the CDR3 reads TGTGCCAGCAGCCGATTAGGAGTGGGATTAGCGGAACCCTACGAGCAGTACTTC.

This clonotype was found many times. The V and J genes are TRBV12-3 or TRBV12-4 and TRBJ1-2, with D unresolved. V was shortened by 7 bases and J by 3 bases, with 21 bases between the two germline ends. This CDR3 has 16 amino acids. The DNA of the CDR3 is TGTGCCAGCACCATTCACGTCGTGGAGGATCACTATGGCTACACCTTC. Protein sequence: CASTIHVVEDHYGYTF.

A word on this clonotype: Since the CDR3 does not end with the conserved phenylalanine or tryptophan, this likely comes from a read error. It is unclear where the CDR3 begins or ends on the DNA, so no DNA is shown, and the CDR3 is as TCRdb lists it. V and J are TRBV6-2 or TRBV6-3 and TRBJ1-5. CDR1 is MNHEY, CDR2 SVGEGT, per germline. The CDR3 adds up to 13 amino acids, both ends counted. CDR3 in amino acids: CASSFGEVQHQQL.

This clonotype was seen many times. The V gene is TRBV20-1, the J gene TRBJ2-3, with D possibly matching TRBD2 (5 bases). Trimming cost V 3 bases and J 5 bases, with 12 bases left between them. This CDR3 has 13 amino acids. The germline gives CDR1 DFQATT, CDR2 SNEGSKA (reference sequence). The CDR3, as DNA: TGCAGTGCTAGCCAAGCGGCCAAAGATACGCAGTATTTT. It encodes CSASQAAKDTQYF.

The table lists this clonotype with many counts. The chain carries TRBV27 and TRBJ1-6; possible D gene TRBD1, 6 bases. Trimming took off 0 bases at V and 8 bases at J, with 20 bases between the two ends. The CDR3 runs 18 residues. Germline assignment: CDR1 MNHEY and CDR2 SMNVEV (reference sequence). CDR3 sequence: CASSLSIWGRGGDSPLHF. The CDR3 coding sequence is TGTGCCAGCAGTTTATCGATTTGGGGCAGGGGAGGTGATTCACCCCTCCACTTT.

This clonotype was seen repeatedly, ten times or more. The J gene is TRBJ2-1, the V gene TRBV6-1; TRBD1 might be the D (6 bases). With 5 bases removed from V and 5 bases from J, the gap between germline ends came to 7 bases. The CDR3 runs to 12 residues. Germline V gives CDR1 MNHNS, CDR2 SASEGT. The CDR3 region has the DNA TGTGCCAGCAGTTGGACAGACAATGAGCAGTTCTTC. It translates to CASSWTDNEQFF.

At least ten counts were recorded for this clonotype. This chain connects TRBV20-1 to TRBJ2-3, with 8 bases that match TRBD2. After removal of 5 bases from V and 6 bases from J, the junction contained 10 bases not matched to a gene. The CDR3 loop spans 14 amino acids. Per the germline V gene, CDR1 is DFQATT and CDR2 is SNEGSKA (reference sequence). The CDR3 nucleotides read TGCAGTGCTGATAATAGCGGGACTTCGGATACGCAGTATTTT. This sequence encodes CSADNSGTSDTQYF.

This chain joins TRBV30 and TRBJ2-2; a possible D gene is TRBD1 (6 bases). This CDR3 comprises 14 residues. CDR1 is GTSNPN, CDR2 SVGIG, per germline (reference sequence). Trimming took off 3 bases at V and 4 bases at J, with 12 bases between the two ends. CDR3 loop: CAWSSGTTTGELFF. CDR3 DNA: TGTGCCTGGAGCTCCGGGACAACCACCGGGGAGCTGTTTTTT.

About this clonotype itself: A junction end diverges from the germline sequence, so it may reflect a read error. V and J are TRBV20-1 and TRBJ2-7; 12 positions match TRBD2. Germline loops: CDR1 DFQATT, CDR2 SNEGSKA (reference sequence). The CDR3 extends over 15 amino acids. The CDR3 DNA reads TGCAGTGCTAGCGAACTAGCGGGGGGCGGGTACGAGCAGTCCTTC. As protein: CSASELAGGGYEQSF.

This clonotype was seen just once. The chain employs TRBV20-1 and TRBJ1-3, with 7 nucleotides matching TRBD1. The CDR3 length is 15 residues. The germline CDR1 and CDR2 sequences are DFQATT and SNEGSKA (reference sequence). Unmatched junction bases numbered 6, after V lost 0 bases and J lost 4 bases. The CDR3 is CSAREHGTAGNTIYF. The CDR3 DNA is TGCAGTGCTAGAGAACATGGGACAGCCGGAAACACCATATATTTT.

This clonotype was seen a few times. The V gene is TRBV18, the J gene TRBJ2-1; D is ambiguous. Germline V gives CDR1 KGHSH, CDR2 LQKENI. The ends were cut back, 6 bases at V and 9 bases at J, with 6 bases in the middle. The CDR3 loop spans 10 amino acids. As DNA, the CDR3 is TGTGCCAGCTCCCCCGGTGAGCAGTTCTTC. Protein: CASSPGEQFF.

This clonotype came up many times. The CDR3 is CSAGKDGGGLSGEQYF. In DNA form, the CDR3 reads TGCAGTGCTGGCAAGGATGGGGGGGGGCTATCGGGAGAGCAGTACTTC. J is TRBJ2-7 and V is TRBV20-1; perhaps TRBD2 as D (7 bases). Trimming shortened V by 5 bases and J by 7 bases, and 27 bases separated the two germline ends. CDR1 and CDR2 (germline): DFQATT, SNEGSKA (reference sequence). The CDR3 spans 16 residues.

This clonotype was recorded at least ten times. This sequence joins TRBV18 and TRBJ1-1; D gene unclear. Per germline, CDR1 KGHSH and CDR2 LQKENI. This CDR3 comprises 14 residues. Trimming cost V 2 bases and J 4 bases, with 11 bases left between them. CDR3 nucleotides: TGTGCCAGCTCACCAGGCATCGAGGGCACTGAAGCTTTCTTT. This codes for CASSPGIEGTEAFF.

This clonotype was seen once. An end of the junction differs from the germline gene, which may be a read error. V gene TRBV24-1 combines with J gene TRBJ2-7; D may be TRBD1 (5 bases). From germline, CDR1 is KGHDR and CDR2 SFDVKD. The CDR3 runs to 15 residues. CDR3: CATSDPSPGSNEQYF. The DNA of the CDR3 is TGTGCCACAAGTGATCCGAGCCCAGGGTCCAACGAGCAGTACTTC.